This T cell receptor (beta chain) was captured by sequencing in a study of T cells in Graves' hyperthyroidism and ophthalmopathy (dated by TCRdb to between 2018 and 2020). About the investigation overall: Peripheral blood samples were taken at initial diagnosis, before any treatment was given. The paper describes TCR Vbeta CDR3 sequencing of 120 to 150 peripheral blood samples, made up of about 41 ophthalmopathy patients, roughly 72 hyperthyroidism patients and 17 progressor patients. TCR V-J signatures able to tell the groups apart were searched for in a discovery cohort of about a hundred patients, of whom roughly 42 had Graves' ophthalmopathy and under 65 had stable Graves' hyperthyroidism. In addition, the study compared T-cell repertoires in thyroid tissue and in blood from several Graves' hyperthyroidism patients. The approximately 98 discovery patients were randomly divided into training and test sets at a 7:3 ratio. Prospective prediction of ophthalmopathy was tested in an independent validation cohort of under 20 hyperthyroidism patients and some 17 patients who later progressed to ophthalmopathy. Once sampling was done, hyperthyroidism patients were given methimazole at a starting dose of 30 mg daily, whereas ophthalmopathy patients were given high-dose intravenous methylprednisolone. The paper's findings and limits, for the study overall: Most expanded thyroid clonotypes (frequency above 0.001) were also detected in blood, suggesting blood repertoires may reflect thyroid immune responses. In validation, progression to ophthalmopathy was predicted by the model with roughly 71% sensitivity and roughly 76% specificity, a median of approximately 6.5 months before onset. Ophthalmopathy was separated from stable hyperthyroidism by a 13 V-J signature model, with 85% to 90% sensitivity and just over 81% specificity obtained in cross-validation and 80%/75% obtained in testing. Sample size was not statistically predetermined, and investigators were not blinded to group allocation.

The TCR beta CDR3 regions were amplified from the RNA transcripts. For the first round of RT-PCR on the TCR CDR3, the HTBI primer set was used together with the Qiagen OneStep RT-PCR kit. Libraries were constructed in a second round of multiplex PCR, after which size selection and purification were performed. Sequencing of the libraries was done on an Illumina HiSeq2000 using paired-end 100 bp reads. The authors' pipeline ran thus. SOAPnuke was used to process the raw data, with reads discarded if the reads contained adapters or uncalled bases, had a mean Phred below 15, or lacked an exact constant-primer or identifier match. High-quality paired reads were merged with COPE v1.2.5, and unique nucleotide sequences were defined as clonotypes. Clonotypes were aligned to IMGT TRBV, TRBD and TRBJ reference segments using MiTCR v1.1. Analysis was restricted to V-J combinations with a frequency above 0.0001, which covered roughly 99% of repertoires. The TCS score was defined as F50 (clonal expansion) divided by E x V (chaos), with BLOSUM62-based TCRdist calculated between CDR3 peptides within each V-J. Welch's t-statistics and random forest reduced just over 500 V-J features to roughly 13, which were used in a naive Bayes classifier (R e1071). TCRdb's own reprocessing of the public reads used fastp at Q25 and MiXCR and kept productive beta chains. Every CDR3 protein is listed once, alongside the most common genes and DNA of its rows. TCRdb, not the original authors, processed these V and J calls. Counted in this sample were some 700,000 distinct CDR3 sequences; roughly 17% of them appeared once. The ten largest clones represent roughly 15% of the sample.

A patient counted as having stable Graves' hyperthyroidism if no progression to ophthalmopathy occurred over 18 months of follow-up. Hyperthyroidism patients were newly diagnosed, had a disease duration of under 2 months, and were aged 18 to 65 years. Any patient with an uncontrolled infection, another autoimmune disease, pregnancy or lactation was excluded. Diagnoses relied on clinical symptoms, serum thyroxine and TRAb, thyroid ultrasound and orbital computed tomography. Ficoll-Paque density gradient centrifugation was used to isolate PBMCs from about 10 ml of fresh peripheral blood. Total RNA was extracted with Trizol reagent, and quality was checked on an Agilent 2100 Bioanalyzer. This clonotype was recorded many times. It lacks a known antigen. An end of the junction differs from the germline gene, which may be a read error. There are 16 amino acids in the CDR3, from cysteine to phenylalanine inclusive. Only CDR3 DNA remains: 48 bases, in frame from the first base. The CDR1 and CDR2 encoded by the germline V gene are MDHEN and SYDVKM.

The specimen was blood. The receptor chain draws on TRBV28 and TRBJ2-2, and TRBD2 may be the D gene, going by 6 matching bases. The sequence was collected from a man in his fifties or sixties with Graves' hyperthyroidism. The CDR3 protein: CASSLPGVWATEELFF. The DNA sequence is TGTGCCAGCAGTTTGCCGGGGGTCTGGGCGACCGAGGAGCTGTTTTTT.